This TCR beta chain comes out of a study of STAT5B mutations in CD4+ large granular lymphocyte leukemia. Looked up from germline, CDR1 is LNHDA and CDR2 is SQIVND (reference sequence). V dropped 5 bases and J dropped 6 bases, with 11 bases sitting between them. The CDR3 sequence is 12 residues long. The protocol was immunoSEQ multiplex PCR, while the TCRdb copy is restricted to in-frame clones and leaves out a portion. The profile shows just under 35,000 clones, about 70% of them singletons. In the case of this clone: Its antigen is undetermined.

Study results and caveats: 8/27 top patient clones versus 2/35 control clones were TRBV06-family. Without HLA matching, higher CD4+ than CD8+ T-LGLL clonality could reflect small sample size.

The receptor's source is a human donor in good health. Sequencing was performed on CD4+ T cells from blood buffy coats. This chain uses TRBV19 with TRBJ2-7; the D is unclear. The CDR3: CASSPRSGEQYF. For the CDR3, the DNA is TGTGCCAGTAGTCCCCGGTCCGGCGAGCAGTACTTC.